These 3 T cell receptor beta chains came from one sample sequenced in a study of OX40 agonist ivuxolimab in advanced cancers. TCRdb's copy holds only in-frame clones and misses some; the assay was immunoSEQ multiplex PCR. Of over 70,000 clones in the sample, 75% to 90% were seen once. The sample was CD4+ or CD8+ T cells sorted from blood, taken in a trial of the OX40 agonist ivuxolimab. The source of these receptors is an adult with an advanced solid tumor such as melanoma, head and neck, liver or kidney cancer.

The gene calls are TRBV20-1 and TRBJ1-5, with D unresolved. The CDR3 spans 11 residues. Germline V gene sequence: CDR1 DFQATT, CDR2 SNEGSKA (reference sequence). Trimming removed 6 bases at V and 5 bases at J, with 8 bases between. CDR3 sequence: CSARTHQPQHF. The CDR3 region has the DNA TGCAGTGCGAGGACTCATCAGCCCCAGCATTTT.

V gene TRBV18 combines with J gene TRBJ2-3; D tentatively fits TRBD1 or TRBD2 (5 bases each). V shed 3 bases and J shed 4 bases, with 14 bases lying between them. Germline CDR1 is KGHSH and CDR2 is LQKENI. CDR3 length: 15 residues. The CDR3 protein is CASSPEGTGADTQYF. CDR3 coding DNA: TGTGCCAGCTCACCCGAGGGGACGGGCGCAGATACGCAGTATTTT. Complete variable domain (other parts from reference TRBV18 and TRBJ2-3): NAGVMQNPRHLVRRRGQEARLRCSPMKGHSHVYWYRQLPEEGLKFMVYLQKENIIDESGMPKERFSAEFPKEGPSILRIQQVVRGDSAAYFCASSPEGTGADTQYFGPGTRLTVL.

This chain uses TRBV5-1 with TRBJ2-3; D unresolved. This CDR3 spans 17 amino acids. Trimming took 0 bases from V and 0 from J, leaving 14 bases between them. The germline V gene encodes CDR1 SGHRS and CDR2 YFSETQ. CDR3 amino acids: CASSLVYGGPSTDTQYF. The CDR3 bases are TGCGCCAGCAGCTTGGTCTACGGCGGACCTAGCACAGATACGCAGTATTTT.